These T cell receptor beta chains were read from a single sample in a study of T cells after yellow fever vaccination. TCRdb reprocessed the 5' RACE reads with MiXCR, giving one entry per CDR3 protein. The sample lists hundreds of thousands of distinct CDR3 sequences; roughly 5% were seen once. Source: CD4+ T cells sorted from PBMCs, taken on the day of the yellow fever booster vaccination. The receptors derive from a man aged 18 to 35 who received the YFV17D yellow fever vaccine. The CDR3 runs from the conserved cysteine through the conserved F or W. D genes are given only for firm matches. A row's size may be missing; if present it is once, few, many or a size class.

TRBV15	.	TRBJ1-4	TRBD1	TGTGCCACCAGCAGAGAGAGGGGGCCTAATGAAAAACTGTTTTTT	CATSRERGPNEKLFF
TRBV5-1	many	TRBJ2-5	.	TGCGCCAGCAGCCCGCAAGGTCGGGTCCAAGAGACCCAGTACTTC	CASSPQGRVQETQYF
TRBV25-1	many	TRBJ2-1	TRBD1	TGTGCCAGCAGTGAATTAAATGAGGGGGCGAAGCAGTTCTTC	CASSELNEGAKQFF
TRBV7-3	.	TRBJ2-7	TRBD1	TGTGCCAGCAGCTTTGACAGGGCCCCCTTCTACGAGCAGTACTTC	CASSFDRAPFYEQYF
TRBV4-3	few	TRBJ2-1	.	TGCGCCAGCAGCCAAGGAAGCTCCACGTACAATGAGCAGTTCTTC	CASSQGSSTYNEQFF
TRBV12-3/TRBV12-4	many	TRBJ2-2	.	TGTGCCAGCAGTAGATCAGGTCCAGCCGGGGAGCTGTTTTTT	CASSRSGPAGELFF
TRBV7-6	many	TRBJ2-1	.	TGTGCCAGCAGCTTACAGCCAAGCTCCTACAATGAGCAGTTCTTC	CASSLQPSSYNEQFF
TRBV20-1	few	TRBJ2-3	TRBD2	TGCAGTGCTCCCCCACTAGCGGGGGCTGATACGCAGTATTTT	CSAPPLAGADTQYF
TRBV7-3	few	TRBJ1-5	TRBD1	TGTGCCAGCAGCTCGGGGACAGGGGGTCAGCCCCAGCATTTT	CASSSGTGGQPQHF
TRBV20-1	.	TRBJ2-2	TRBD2	TGCAGTGCTAGAGATATCCTAGCGGGGGAGAACACCGGGGAGCTGTTTTTT	CSARDILAGENTGELFF
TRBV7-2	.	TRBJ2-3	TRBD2	TGTGCCAGCAGCCTAGCGGAGGAGGGGAATCAGTATTTT	CASSLAEEGNQYF
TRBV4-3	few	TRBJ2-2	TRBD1	TGCGCCAGCAGCCAAGATAACAGGGGAGAGGCCGGGGAGCTGTTTTTT	CASSQDNRGEAGELFF
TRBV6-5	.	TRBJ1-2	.	TGTGCCAGCAGTTTAAAGCCTTATGGCTACACCTTC	CASSLKPYGYTF
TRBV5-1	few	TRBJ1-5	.	TGCGCCAGCAGCTTGGGGCCTCGAAATCAGCCCCAGCATTTT	CASSLGPRNQPQHF
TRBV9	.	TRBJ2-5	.	TGTGCCAGCAGCGTGACTAGTCATATCGCTGAGACCCAGTACTTC	CASSVTSHIAETQYF
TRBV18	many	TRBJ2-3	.	TGTGCCAGCTCACCGCAAGCTACCGTCGCGGATACGCAGTATTTT	CASSPQATVADTQYF
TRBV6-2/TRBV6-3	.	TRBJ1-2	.	TGTGCCAGCAGTCCCGCCAGAAATGGCTACACCTTC	CASSPARNGYTF
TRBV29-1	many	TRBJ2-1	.	TGCAGCGTTGATCGCTGGGTCAATGAGCAGTTCTTC	CSVDRWVNEQFF
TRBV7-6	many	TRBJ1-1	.	TGTGCCAGCAGGGCCCCACCTGAAGCTTTCTTT	CASRAPPEAFF
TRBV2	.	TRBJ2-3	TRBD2	TGTGCCAGCAGAAGGAGCGGGGGGCAAGATACGCAGTATTTT	CASRRSGGQDTQYF
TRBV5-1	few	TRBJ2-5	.	TGCGCCAGCAGCTTCGGACTCCCCGGACGCTTTGGTGTAGAGACCCAGTACTTC	CASSFGLPGRFGVETQYF
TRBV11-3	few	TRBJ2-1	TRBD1	TGTGCCAGCTCACAGGGGGCCCAGTTATCGCAGTTCTTC	CASSQGAQLSQFF
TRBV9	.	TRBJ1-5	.	TGTGCCAGCAGCGTAGAGTATAATAGCAATCAGCCCCAGCATTTT	CASSVEYNSNQPQHF
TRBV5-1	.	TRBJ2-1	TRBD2	TGCGCCAGCAGCTTGTACCGGACTAGCGGGGGCCACTCCTACAATGAGGAGTTCTTC	CASSLYRTSGGHSYNEEFF